This T cell receptor beta chain was captured by sequencing in a study of T cells in localized non-small cell lung cancer. Findings and limits, study-wide: Among blood samples, higher T cell density accompanied longer overall survival. One tumor region alone was sequenced, and heterogeneity therefore remains possible. Adjacent lung exhibited a median of about 50 among the 100 most abundant tumor clones. Clonality of T cells reached its maximum in uninvolved adjacent lung, surpassing tumor.

The method was immunoSEQ multiplex PCR; TCRdb's version includes in-frame clones alone and lacks a portion of them. The table lists some 32,000 clones, roughly 92% of them singletons. CDR1 and CDR2 (germline): SNHLY, FYNNEI. This CDR3 is 15 amino acids long. V lost 1 base and J lost 2, with 9 bases in between. Comments on this clone: Antigen unknown.

This sample comprised peripheral blood, obtained before any cancer treatment. The J gene is TRBJ1-5, the V gene TRBV2, with no clear D. The sequence derives from a woman aged 40-69 years with stage I lung adenocarcinoma. This CDR3 reads CASSEVGFGNQPQHF. CDR3 DNA: TGTGCCAGCAGTGAAGTTGGGTTCGGCAATCAGCCCCAGCATTTT.